Listed below are T cell receptor beta chains from one sample, sequenced in a study of cytomegalovirus exposure and HLA in healthy donors. Sequencing was performed with immunoSEQ multiplex PCR; in TCRdb, only in-frame clones are kept and a portion is missing. The sample includes 300,000 or so clones, 84% seen only once; the top ten take 2%. Material: PBMCs. All receptors come from a woman in her 40s in good health and CMV-seropositive. CDR3s include the opening cysteine and the closing phenylalanine or tryptophan. The order of the fields is clone size, J gene, V gene, D gene, CDR3 length, CDR3 protein, CDR3 DNA. D genes are given only for firm matches. Expanded clones get a size class; other rows say once, few or many, or leave the size out.

. | TRBJ1-1 | TRBV9 | . | 15 | CASSVAWGGNTEAFF | TGTGCCAGCAGCGTAGCTTGGGGGGGGAACACTGAAGCTTTCTTT
. | TRBJ2-7 | TRBV27 | TRBD2 | 14 | CASSSTSGIYEQYF | TGTGCCAGCAGTTCGACTAGCGGGATCTACGAGCAGTACTTC
few | TRBJ2-7 | TRBV6-5 | TRBD1 | 14 | CASSPSGQGYEQYF | TGTGCCAGCAGCCCCTCGGGACAGGGGTACGAGCAGTACTTC
. | TRBJ2-4 | TRBV29-1 | . | 14 | CSVGERRGSNSQYF | TGCAGCGTTGGTGAGCGCCGAGGGTCAAACAGTCAGTACTTC
few | TRBJ2-3 | TRBV9 | . | 17 | CASSVGSAGRGTDTQYF | TGTGCCAGCAGCGTGGGTAGCGCCGGTCGTGGCACAGATACGCAGTATTTT
. | TRBJ1-1 | TRBV9 | . | 14 | CASTVVAGNTEAFF | TGTGCCAGCACCGTCGTTGCGGGTAACACTGAAGCTTTCTTT
. | TRBJ2-7 | TRBV6-5 | . | 14 | CASSASVDSFGQYF | TGTGCCAGCAGCGCAAGCGTTGACAGTTTCGGGCAGTACTTC
. | TRBJ2-7 | TRBV6-1 | TRBD1 | 15 | CASSEPRDRGYEQYF | TGTGCCAGCAGTGAACCCCGGGACAGGGGTTACGAGCAGTACTTC
once | TRBJ2-7 | TRBV14 | TRBD2 | 14 | CASSHTGGPGEQYF | TGTGCCAGCAGCCATACGGGAGGGCCGGGTGAGCAGTACTTC
. | TRBJ1-2 | TRBV6-6 | TRBD1 | 16 | CASSYSGQGISYGYTF | TGTGCCAGCAGTTATTCCGGACAGGGCATTTCCTATGGCTACACCTTC
. | TRBJ2-2 | TRBV7-2 | TRBD2 | 18 | CASSLDPVAGGNTGELFF | TGTGCCAGCAGCTTAGATCCGGTTGCGGGAGGTAACACCGGGGAGCTGTTTTTT
few | TRBJ2-3 | TRBV27 | . | 14 | CASSLSPRTDTQYF | TGTGCCAGCAGTTTATCTCCTCGCACAGATACGCAGTATTTT
. | TRBJ2-1 | TRBV27 | TRBD1 | 14 | CASSWDRVYNEQFF | TGTGCCAGCAGTTGGGACAGGGTATACAATGAGCAGTTCTTC
. | TRBJ2-7 | TRBV7-9 | TRBD2 | 14 | CASSLVAGGDAQYF | TGTGCCAGCAGCTTAGTGGCGGGAGGGGACGCGCAGTACTTC
. | TRBJ1-5 | TRBV15 | . | 15 | CATSILDGGAQSQHF | TGTGCCACCAGCATACTCGACGGGGGGGCGCAGTCCCAGCATTTT
few | TRBJ2-3 | TRBV6-5 | TRBD2 | 14 | CASSKREGQLWQYF | TGTGCCAGCAGTAAGCGGGAGGGCCAATTATGGCAGTATTTT